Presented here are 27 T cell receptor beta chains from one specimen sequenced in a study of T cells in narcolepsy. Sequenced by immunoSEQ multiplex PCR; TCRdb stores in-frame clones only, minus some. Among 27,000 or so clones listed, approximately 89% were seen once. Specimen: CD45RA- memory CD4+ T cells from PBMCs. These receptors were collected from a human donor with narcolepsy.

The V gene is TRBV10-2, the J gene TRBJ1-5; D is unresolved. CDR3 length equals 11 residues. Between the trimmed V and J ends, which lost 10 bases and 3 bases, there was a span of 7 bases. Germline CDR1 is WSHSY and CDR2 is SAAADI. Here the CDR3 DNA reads TGCGCCACCGGTAACAATCAGCCCCAGCATTTT. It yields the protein CATGNNQPQHF.

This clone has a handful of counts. CDR3 in amino acids: CASSQVVATGNTIYF. CDR3 DNA: TGCGCCAGCAGCCAAGTTGTCGCTACTGGAAACACCATATATTTT. The chain combines TRBV4-1 with TRBJ1-3; D is unresolved. Trimming removed 1 base at V and 2 bases at J, with 9 bases between. The CDR3 runs to 15 residues. The V gene's germline CDR1 is MGHRA and CDR2 YSYEKL.

CDR3 nucleotide sequence: TGCGCCAGCAGCTTTCTGCCGGGACAGGATAATTCACCCCTCCACTTT. The encoded protein is CASSFLPGQDNSPLHF. V gene TRBV5-1 combines with J gene TRBJ1-6, with TRBD1 identical over 8 bases. Germline lookup yields CDR1 SGHRS and CDR2 YFSETQ. The V segment lost 2 bases and the J segment 5 bases; nucleotides outside the gene matches: 6. The CDR3 consists of 16 residues.

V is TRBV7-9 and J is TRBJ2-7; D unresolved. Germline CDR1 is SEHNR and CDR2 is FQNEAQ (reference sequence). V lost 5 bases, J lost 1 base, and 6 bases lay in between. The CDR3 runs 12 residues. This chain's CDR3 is CASSPNSYEQYV. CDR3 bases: TGTGCCAGCAGCCCCAATTCCTACGAGCAGTACGTC.

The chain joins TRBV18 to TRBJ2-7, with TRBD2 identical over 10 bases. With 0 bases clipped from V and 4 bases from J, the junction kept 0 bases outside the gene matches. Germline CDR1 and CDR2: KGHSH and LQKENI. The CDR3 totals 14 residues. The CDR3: CASSPPAGGYEQYF. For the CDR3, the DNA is TGTGCCAGCTCACCACCAGCGGGGGGGTACGAGCAGTACTTC.

CDR3: CASSLGGGTSGLGEQFF. The CDR3 nucleotides read TGTGCCAGCAGCTTAGGGGGGGGGACTAGCGGGCTTGGTGAGCAGTTCTTC. The chain combines TRBV11-2 with TRBJ2-1; 12 nucleotides line up with TRBD2. Germline V gives CDR1 SGHAT, CDR2 FQNNGV. After removal of 1 base from V and 9 bases from J, the junction contained 10 bases not matched to a gene. CDR3 length: 17 residues.

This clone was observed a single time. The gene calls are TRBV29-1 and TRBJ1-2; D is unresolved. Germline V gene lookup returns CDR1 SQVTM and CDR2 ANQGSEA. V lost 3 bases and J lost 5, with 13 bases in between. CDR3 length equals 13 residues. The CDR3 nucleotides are TGCAGCGTTGATCCCAGCCCGGGGTATGGCTACACCTTC. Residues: CSVDPSPGYGYTF.

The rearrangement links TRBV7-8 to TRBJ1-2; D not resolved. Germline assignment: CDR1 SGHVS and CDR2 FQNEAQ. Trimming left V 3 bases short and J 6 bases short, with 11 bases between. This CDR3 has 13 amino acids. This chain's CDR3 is CASSLMGFDGYTF. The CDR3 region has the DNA TGTGCCAGCAGCTTGATGGGGTTCGATGGCTACACCTTC. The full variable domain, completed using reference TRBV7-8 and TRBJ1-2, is GAGVSQSPRYKVAKRGQDVALRCDPISGHVSLFWYQQALGQGPEFLTYFQNEAQLDKSGLPSDRFFAERPEGSVSTLKIQRTQQEDSAVYLCASSLMGFDGYTFGSGTRLTVV.

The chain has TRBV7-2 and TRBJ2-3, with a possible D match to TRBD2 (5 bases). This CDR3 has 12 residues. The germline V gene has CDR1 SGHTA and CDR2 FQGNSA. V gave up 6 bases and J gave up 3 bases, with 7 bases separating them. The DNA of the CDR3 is TGTGCCAGCAGACTAGTTACAGATACGCAGTATTTT. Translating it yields CASRLVTDTQYF.

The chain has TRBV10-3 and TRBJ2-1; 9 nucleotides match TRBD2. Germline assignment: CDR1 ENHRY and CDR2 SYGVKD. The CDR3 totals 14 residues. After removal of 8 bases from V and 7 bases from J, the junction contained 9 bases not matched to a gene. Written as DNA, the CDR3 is TGTGCCATCGGGGCGGGGGGGCTGGAGAATGAGCAGTTCTTC. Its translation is CAIGAGGLENEQFF.

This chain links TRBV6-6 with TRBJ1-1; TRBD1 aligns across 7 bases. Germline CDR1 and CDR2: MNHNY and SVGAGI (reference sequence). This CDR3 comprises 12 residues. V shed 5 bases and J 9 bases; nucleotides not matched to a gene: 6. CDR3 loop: CASSTPDRKAFF. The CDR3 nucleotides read TGTGCCAGCAGTACCCCGGACAGGAAAGCTTTCTTT.

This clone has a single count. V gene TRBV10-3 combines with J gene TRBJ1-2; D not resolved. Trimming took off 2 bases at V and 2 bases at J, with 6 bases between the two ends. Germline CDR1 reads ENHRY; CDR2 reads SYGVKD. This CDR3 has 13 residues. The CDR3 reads CAISEAKNYGYTF. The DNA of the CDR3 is TGTGCCATCAGTGAGGCAAAAAACTATGGCTACACCTTC.

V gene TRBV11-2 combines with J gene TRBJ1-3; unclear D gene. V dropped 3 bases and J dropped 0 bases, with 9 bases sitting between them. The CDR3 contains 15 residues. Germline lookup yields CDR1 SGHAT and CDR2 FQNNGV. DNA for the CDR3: TGTGCCAGCAGCTTGGACTCCGGCTCTGGAAACACCATATATTTT. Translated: CASSLDSGSGNTIYF.

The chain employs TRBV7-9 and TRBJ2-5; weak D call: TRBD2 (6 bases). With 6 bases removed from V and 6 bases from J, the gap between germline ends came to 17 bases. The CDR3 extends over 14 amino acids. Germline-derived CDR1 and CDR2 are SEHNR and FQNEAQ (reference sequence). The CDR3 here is CASSPGTQTKTQYF. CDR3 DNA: TGTGCCAGCAGTCCCGGGACTCAGACAAAGACCCAGTACTTC.

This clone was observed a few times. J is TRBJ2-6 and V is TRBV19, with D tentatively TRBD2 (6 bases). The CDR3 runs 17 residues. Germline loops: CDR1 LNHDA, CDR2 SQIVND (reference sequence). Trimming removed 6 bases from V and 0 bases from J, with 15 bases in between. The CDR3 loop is CASRTAGRSSGANVLTF. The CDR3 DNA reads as TGTGCCAGTAGAACCGCGGGACGGTCCTCTGGGGCCAACGTCCTGACTTTC.

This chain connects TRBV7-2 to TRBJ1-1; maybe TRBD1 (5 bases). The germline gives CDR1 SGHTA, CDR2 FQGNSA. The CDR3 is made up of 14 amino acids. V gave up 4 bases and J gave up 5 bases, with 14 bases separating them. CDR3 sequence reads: CASSSEGLGTEAFF. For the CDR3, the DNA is TGTGCCAGCAGCTCCGAGGGGTTGGGGACTGAAGCTTTCTTT. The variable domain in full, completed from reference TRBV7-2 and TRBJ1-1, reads GAGVSQSPSNKVTEKGKDVELRCDPISGHTALYWYRQSLGQGLEFLIYFQGNSAPDKSGLPSDRFSAERTGGSVSTLTIQRTQQEDSAVYLCASSSEGLGTEAFFGQGTRLTVV.

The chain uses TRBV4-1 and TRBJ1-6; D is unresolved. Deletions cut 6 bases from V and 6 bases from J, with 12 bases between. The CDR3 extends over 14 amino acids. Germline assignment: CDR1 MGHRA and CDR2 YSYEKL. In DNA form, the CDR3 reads TGCGCCAGCAGTCGGCAGGCAGGTAATTCACCCCTCCACTTT. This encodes CASSRQAGNSPLHF.

CDR3 loop: CASSQAGLLNEQFF. As DNA, the CDR3 is TGTGCCAGCAGCCAGGCGGGACTATTAAATGAGCAGTTCTTC. The chain recombines TRBV14 with TRBJ2-1; TRBD2 matches at 7 bases. Germline lookup yields CDR1 SGHDN and CDR2 FVKESK. Trimming removed 3 bases from V and 7 bases from J; junction bases left unmatched: 6. The CDR3 is made up of 14 amino acids.

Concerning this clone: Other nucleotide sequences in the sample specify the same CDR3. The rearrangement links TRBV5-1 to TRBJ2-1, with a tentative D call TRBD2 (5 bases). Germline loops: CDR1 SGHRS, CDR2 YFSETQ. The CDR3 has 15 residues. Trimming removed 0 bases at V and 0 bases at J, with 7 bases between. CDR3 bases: TGCGCCAGCAGCTTGGTGGGGAGCTCCTACAATGAGCAGTTCTTC. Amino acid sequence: CASSLVGSSYNEQFF.

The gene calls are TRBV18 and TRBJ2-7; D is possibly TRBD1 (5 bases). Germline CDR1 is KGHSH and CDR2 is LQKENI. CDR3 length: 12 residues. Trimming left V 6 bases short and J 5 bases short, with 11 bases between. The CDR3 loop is CASSQNRNEQYV. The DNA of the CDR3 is TGTGCCAGCTCCCAGAACAGGAACGAGCAGTACGTC.

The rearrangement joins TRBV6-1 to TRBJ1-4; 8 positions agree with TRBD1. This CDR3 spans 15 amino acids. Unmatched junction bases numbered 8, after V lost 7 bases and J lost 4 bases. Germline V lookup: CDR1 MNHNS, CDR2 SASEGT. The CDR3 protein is CASISGQGYNEKLFF. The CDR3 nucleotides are TGTGCCAGCATTTCTGGACAGGGATATAATGAAAAACTGTTTTTT.

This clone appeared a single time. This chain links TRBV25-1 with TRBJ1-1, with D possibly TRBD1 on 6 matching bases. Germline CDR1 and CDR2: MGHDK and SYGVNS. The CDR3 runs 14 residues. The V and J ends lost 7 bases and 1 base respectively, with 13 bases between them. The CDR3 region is CASNPTGANTEAFF. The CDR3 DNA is TGTGCCAGCAACCCGACAGGCGCGAACACTGAAGCTTTCTTT.

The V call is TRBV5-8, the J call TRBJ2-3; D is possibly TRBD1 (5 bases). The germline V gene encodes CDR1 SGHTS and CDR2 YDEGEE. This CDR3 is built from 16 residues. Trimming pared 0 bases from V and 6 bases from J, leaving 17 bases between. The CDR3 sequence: CASSLGQGSAVDTQYF. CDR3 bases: TGTGCCAGCAGCTTGGGGCAGGGCAGCGCAGTGGATACGCAGTATTTT.

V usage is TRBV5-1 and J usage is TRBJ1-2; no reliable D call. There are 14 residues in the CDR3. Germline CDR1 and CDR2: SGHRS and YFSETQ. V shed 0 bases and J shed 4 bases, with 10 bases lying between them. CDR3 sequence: CASSLASGSYGYTF. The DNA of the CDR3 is TGCGCCAGCAGCTTGGCCTCGGGGTCCTATGGCTACACCTTC.

CDR3 amino acids: CASSRGAGLAYEQYF. CDR3 nucleotide sequence: TGTGCCAGCAGCCGGGGGGCAGGGTTAGCCTACGAGCAGTACTTC. The rearrangement joins TRBV5-6 to TRBJ2-7, with a possible D match to TRBD2 (7 bases). Trimming removed 4 bases from V and 2 bases from J, with 16 bases in between. From germline, CDR1 is SGHDT and CDR2 YYEEEE. The CDR3 runs to 15 residues.

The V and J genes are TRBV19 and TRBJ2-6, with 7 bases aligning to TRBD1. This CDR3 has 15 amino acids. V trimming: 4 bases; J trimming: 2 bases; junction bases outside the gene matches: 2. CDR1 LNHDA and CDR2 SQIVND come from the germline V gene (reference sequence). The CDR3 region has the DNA TGTGCCAGTAGTACCCAGGGGGCTGGGGCCAACGTCCTGACTTTC. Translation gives CASSTQGAGANVLTF. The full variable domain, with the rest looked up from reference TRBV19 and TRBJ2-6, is DGGITQSPKYLFRKEGQNVTLSCEQNLNHDAMYWYRQDPGQGLRLIYYSQIVNDFQKGDIAEGYSVSREKKESFPLTVTSAQKNPTAFYLCASSTQGAGANVLTFGAGSRLTVL.

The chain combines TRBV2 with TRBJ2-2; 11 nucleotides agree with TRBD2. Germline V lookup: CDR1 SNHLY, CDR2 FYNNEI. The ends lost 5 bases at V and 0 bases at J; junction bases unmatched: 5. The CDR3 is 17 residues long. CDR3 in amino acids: CASSPSGGQPNTGELFF. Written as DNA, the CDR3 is TGTGCCAGCAGTCCTAGCGGGGGGCAGCCGAACACCGGGGAGCTGTTTTTT.